The rows below give T cell receptor beta chains drawn from one sample of a study of cytomegalovirus exposure and HLA in healthy donors. TCRdb keeps only in-frame clones here, not all; method: immunoSEQ multiplex PCR. Here the sample spans approximately 190,000 clones, around 82% being singletons. Input material: PBMCs. These receptors were obtained from a woman in her 30s in good health and CMV-seropositive. The CDR3 runs from the conserved cysteine through the conserved F or W. The order of the fields is V gene, J gene, CDR3 protein.

>TRBV5-4|TRBJ1-1
CASSLGQGGMNTEAFF
>TRBV5-6|TRBJ2-3
CASSLAVDTTDTQYF
>TRBV4-1|TRBJ2-7
CASSLAHRGTDEQYF
>TRBV30|TRBJ2-3
CAWSVAWEGLSTDTQYF
>TRBV5-5|TRBJ1-2
CASSPGTASPLNYGYTF
>TRBV5-6|TRBJ1-3
CASSPRGYSGNTIYF
>TRBV6-1|TRBJ1-2
CASSADRAPLGYTF
>TRBV5-6|TRBJ1-1
CASSLGPNTEAFF
>TRBV5-1|TRBJ1-4
CASSRGDRAVGEKLFF
>TRBV6-5|TRBJ2-1
CASSSRGSYNEQFF
>TRBV14|TRBJ1-4
CASRLSGTNEKLFF
>TRBV6-5|TRBJ1-3
CASSRTGETGNTIYF
>TRBV2|TRBJ2-7
CASKGLGFEQYF
>TRBV4-3|TRBJ2-7
CASSQDNRNSYEQYF